A selection of T cell receptor beta chains follows, all from one sample in a study of blood T cell repertoires in COVID-19. Using immunoSEQ multiplex PCR, the repertoire was profiled, and TCRdb retains in-frame clones only, with some absent. The sample carries more than 15,000 clones, about 81% recorded once. Material for sequencing was peripheral blood. These TCRs come from a man between 35 and 55 years old with active or convalescent COVID-19. CDR3s include the opening cysteine and the closing phenylalanine or tryptophan. The D gene is left open where the match is weak. Clone size is stated in some rows and not others, as once, few, many or a class when expanded.

j_gene: TRBJ2-7; d_gene: TRBD1; abundance: .; v_gene: TRBV5-1; CDR3aa: CASRAHGTVKSPGEQYF; CDR3nt: TGCGCCAGCAGGGCGCACGGGACAGTAAAATCCCCGGGGGAGCAGTACTTC
j_gene: TRBJ2-5; d_gene: TRBD2; abundance: .; v_gene: TRBV3-1/TRBV3-2; CDR3aa: CASSQDGALAGDQETQYF; CDR3nt: TGTGCCAGCAGCCAAGATGGGGCCCTAGCGGGCGACCAAGAGACCCAGTACTTC
j_gene: TRBJ1-2; d_gene: TRBD1; abundance: .; v_gene: TRBV19; CDR3aa: CASSQTGTGFRELNYGYTF; CDR3nt: TGTGCCAGTAGTCAAACCGGGACAGGTTTCCGGGAACTTAACTATGGCTACACCTTC
j_gene: TRBJ2-7; d_gene: .; abundance: .; v_gene: TRBV27; CDR3aa: CASSYTDRPQYF; CDR3nt: TGTGCCAGCAGTTACACAGATCGTCCACAGTACTTC
j_gene: TRBJ1-4; d_gene: .; abundance: .; v_gene: TRBV6-6; CDR3aa: CASSYTGFNNEKLFF; CDR3nt: TGTGCCAGCAGTTATACAGGGTTTAATAATGAAAAACTGTTTTTT
j_gene: TRBJ1-2; d_gene: TRBD1; abundance: .; v_gene: TRBV5-1; CDR3aa: CASSSRDRGPNGYTF; CDR3nt: TGCGCCAGCAGCTCCCGGGACAGGGGGCCCAATGGCTACACCTTC
j_gene: TRBJ2-2; d_gene: .; abundance: hyperexpanded; v_gene: TRBV7-8; CDR3aa: CASSFFWAPRPTELFF; CDR3nt: TGTGCCAGCAGCTTCTTCTGGGCTCCAAGGCCAACGGAGCTGTTTTTT
j_gene: TRBJ2-3; d_gene: .; abundance: few; v_gene: TRBV5-5; CDR3aa: CASSRLTDTQYF; CDR3nt: TGTGCCAGCAGTCGACTCACAGATACGCAGTATTTT
j_gene: TRBJ1-1; d_gene: .; abundance: .; v_gene: TRBV27; CDR3aa: CASSVAGALNTEAFF; CDR3nt: TGTGCCAGCAGTGTAGCAGGGGCGCTGAACACTGAAGCTTTCTTT
j_gene: TRBJ1-5; d_gene: TRBD1; abundance: .; v_gene: TRBV10-3; CDR3aa: CAISDRGSNQPQHF; CDR3nt: TGTGCCATCAGTGACAGGGGGAGCAATCAGCCCCAGCATTTT
j_gene: TRBJ1-3; d_gene: TRBD1; abundance: .; v_gene: TRBV10-2; CDR3aa: CASSPPTGPGNTIYF; CDR3nt: TGCGCCAGCAGTCCTCCGACAGGGCCTGGAAACACCATATATTTT
j_gene: TRBJ1-6; d_gene: TRBD1; abundance: .; v_gene: TRBV10-3; CDR3aa: CAISEYRQGNSPLHF; CDR3nt: TGTGCCATCAGTGAGTACCGACAGGGAAATTCACCCCTCCACTTT
j_gene: TRBJ2-5; d_gene: .; abundance: .; v_gene: TRBV2; CDR3aa: CASRPRAPRETQYF; CDR3nt: TGTGCCAGCAGGCCCAGGGCACCTAGAGAGACCCAGTACTTC
j_gene: TRBJ1-4; d_gene: .; abundance: .; v_gene: TRBV28; CDR3aa: CASSFTSATNEKLFF; CDR3nt: TGTGCCAGCAGTTTCACCTCAGCAACTAATGAAAAACTGTTTTTT
j_gene: TRBJ2-2; d_gene: .; abundance: .; v_gene: TRBV11-2; CDR3aa: CASSLWAGANTGELFF; CDR3nt: TGTGCCAGCAGCTTATGGGCGGGGGCCAACACCGGGGAGCTGTTTTTT
j_gene: TRBJ2-5; d_gene: TRBD2; abundance: .; v_gene: TRBV9; CDR3aa: CASSAPLGGGASGWETQYF; CDR3nt: TGTGCCAGCAGCGCACCCCTTGGCGGGGGGGCATCGGGTTGGGAGACCCAGTACTTC
j_gene: TRBJ1-4; d_gene: .; abundance: .; v_gene: TRBV3-1/TRBV3-2; CDR3aa: CASSLSPGGRGGEKLFF; CDR3nt: TGTGCCAGCAGCCTATCCCCGGGCGGCAGGGGCGGAGAAAAACTGTTTTTT
j_gene: TRBJ1-2; d_gene: TRBD1; abundance: .; v_gene: TRBV18; CDR3aa: CASSPRDRGNGYTF; CDR3nt: TGTGCCAGCTCGCCTCGGGACAGGGGTAATGGCTACACCTTC
j_gene: TRBJ2-3; d_gene: TRBD2; abundance: .; v_gene: TRBV6-5; CDR3aa: CASRLAGATDTQYF; CDR3nt: TGTGCCAGCAGGTTAGCGGGGGCCACAGATACGCAGTATTTT
j_gene: TRBJ1-1; d_gene: .; abundance: .; v_gene: TRBV19; CDR3aa: CASSLGQNTEAFF; CDR3nt: TGTGCCAGTAGTCTGGGACAGAACACTGAAGCTTTCTTT
j_gene: TRBJ2-1; d_gene: .; abundance: once; v_gene: TRBV7-2; CDR3aa: CASKRGGPSYNEQFF; CDR3nt: TGTGCCAGCAAAAGGGGGGGGCCCTCCTACAATGAGCAGTTCTTC
j_gene: TRBJ1-2; d_gene: TRBD1; abundance: .; v_gene: TRBV4-1; CDR3aa: CASSPQWTGGNYGYTF; CDR3nt: TGCGCCAGCAGCCCCCAATGGACAGGAGGGAACTATGGCTACACCTTC
j_gene: TRBJ2-1; d_gene: TRBD1; abundance: few; v_gene: TRBV7-7; CDR3aa: CASSQDRGGYNEQFF; CDR3nt: TGTGCCAGCAGCCAGGACAGGGGGGGCTACAATGAGCAGTTCTTC
j_gene: TRBJ2-1; d_gene: .; abundance: .; v_gene: TRBV14; CDR3aa: CASSQVRGSTNEQFF; CDR3nt: TGTGCCAGCAGCCAAGTTCGGGGTTCTACGAATGAGCAGTTCTTC
j_gene: TRBJ2-1; d_gene: .; abundance: .; v_gene: TRBV18; CDR3aa: CASSPQQGEDEQFF; CDR3nt: TGTGCCAGCTCACCACAACAGGGTGAAGATGAGCAGTTCTTC
j_gene: TRBJ2-1; d_gene: TRBD2; abundance: .; v_gene: TRBV29-1; CDR3aa: CSVDGTSGGAAEQFF; CDR3nt: TGCAGCGTGGATGGGACTAGCGGGGGGGCCGCTGAGCAGTTCTTC
j_gene: TRBJ2-7; d_gene: .; abundance: .; v_gene: TRBV2; CDR3aa: CASRPRTDYYEQYF; CDR3nt: TGTGCCAGCAGGCCCAGGACGGACTACTACGAGCAGTACTTC
j_gene: TRBJ1-1; d_gene: TRBD1; abundance: .; v_gene: TRBV5-1; CDR3aa: CASSRGQGTEAFF; CDR3nt: TGCGCCAGCAGCAGGGGGCAGGGCACTGAAGCTTTCTTT
j_gene: TRBJ2-7; d_gene: .; abundance: few; v_gene: TRBV11-2; CDR3aa: CASSLSPSYEQYF; CDR3nt: TGTGCCAGCAGCTTATCTCCTTCCTACGAGCAGTACTTC
j_gene: TRBJ2-7; d_gene: .; abundance: .; v_gene: TRBV19; CDR3aa: CACRAAGGEQYF; CDR3nt: TGTGCCTGCCGCGCGGCAGGAGGCGAGCAGTACTTC
j_gene: TRBJ1-4; d_gene: .; abundance: .; v_gene: TRBV6-5; CDR3aa: CASAANPTNEKLFF; CDR3nt: TGTGCCAGTGCGGCTAACCCAACTAATGAAAAACTGTTTTTT
j_gene: TRBJ1-5; d_gene: .; abundance: .; v_gene: TRBV9; CDR3aa: CASSPGTGRQPQHF; CDR3nt: TGTGCCAGCAGCCCTGGAACAGGGCGACAGCCCCAGCATTTT
j_gene: TRBJ2-2; d_gene: TRBD2; abundance: .; v_gene: TRBV5-4; CDR3aa: CASNPSGVGTGELFF; CDR3nt: TGTGCCAGCAACCCTAGCGGGGTGGGGACCGGGGAGCTGTTTTTT
j_gene: TRBJ2-1; d_gene: .; abundance: .; v_gene: TRBV19; CDR3aa: CASSIIHRAGNEQFF; CDR3nt: TGTGCCAGTAGTATAATCCACAGGGCGGGCAATGAGCAGTTCTTC
j_gene: TRBJ2-7; d_gene: .; abundance: .; v_gene: TRBV18; CDR3aa: CASSAPGSYEQYF; CDR3nt: TGTGCCAGCTCAGCACCCGGGAGCTACGAGCAGTACTTC
j_gene: TRBJ2-3; d_gene: .; abundance: .; v_gene: TRBV28; CDR3aa: CASSLATGITDTQYF; CDR3nt: TGTGCCAGCAGTTTAGCTACAGGGATCACAGATACGCAGTATTTT
j_gene: TRBJ2-1; d_gene: TRBD1; abundance: .; v_gene: TRBV7-2; CDR3aa: CASSPQGAPSEQFF; CDR3nt: TGTGCCAGCAGCCCACAGGGGGCTCCCTCCGAGCAGTTCTTC
j_gene: TRBJ1-2; d_gene: .; abundance: .; v_gene: TRBV19; CDR3aa: CASTPSQGYYGYTF; CDR3nt: TGTGCCAGTACCCCGTCCCAGGGCTACTATGGCTACACCTTC
j_gene: TRBJ2-7; d_gene: .; abundance: .; v_gene: TRBV6-5; CDR3aa: CASSYSPRNPYEQYF; CDR3nt: TGTGCCAGCAGTTACTCGCCCAGGAATCCATACGAGCAGTACTTC
j_gene: TRBJ1-1; d_gene: .; abundance: .; v_gene: TRBV9; CDR3aa: CASSVDWNTEAFF; CDR3nt: TGTGCCAGCAGCGTAGACTGGAACACTGAAGCTTTCTTT
j_gene: TRBJ1-3; d_gene: .; abundance: .; v_gene: TRBV9; CDR3aa: CASSPSGSSGNTIYF; CDR3nt: TGTGCCAGCAGCCCGAGTGGTAGTTCTGGAAACACCATATATTTT
j_gene: TRBJ2-1; d_gene: .; abundance: .; v_gene: TRBV4-1; CDR3aa: CASSQKLWGDNEQFF; CDR3nt: TGCGCCAGCAGCCAAAAGTTGTGGGGGGACAATGAGCAGTTCTTC
j_gene: TRBJ2-7; d_gene: .; abundance: .; v_gene: TRBV19; CDR3aa: CASSSQREQYF; CDR3nt: TGTGCCAGTAGTTCCCAGAGGGAGCAGTACTTC
j_gene: TRBJ2-5; d_gene: TRBD2; abundance: .; v_gene: TRBV3-1/TRBV3-2; CDR3aa: CASSPGLAGGQETQYF; CDR3nt: TGTGCCAGCAGCCCCGGACTAGCGGGGGGACAAGAGACCCAGTACTTC
j_gene: TRBJ1-1; d_gene: TRBD1; abundance: .; v_gene: TRBV7-9; CDR3aa: CASSSDRVLGAFF; CDR3nt: TGTGCCAGCAGCTCTGACAGGGTACTAGGAGCTTTCTTT
j_gene: TRBJ2-3; d_gene: TRBD1; abundance: .; v_gene: TRBV6-5; CDR3aa: CASSYGDRGSDTQYF; CDR3nt: TGTGCCAGCAGTTACGGGGACAGGGGGTCAGATACGCAGTATTTT
j_gene: TRBJ1-1; d_gene: .; abundance: .; v_gene: TRBV19; CDR3aa: CASSIAGGNTEAFF; CDR3nt: TGTGCCAGTAGTATAGCGGGGGGGAACACTGAAGCTTTCTTT
j_gene: TRBJ1-5; d_gene: .; abundance: .; v_gene: TRBV27; CDR3aa: CASSLSRQAPRHF; CDR3nt: TGTGCCAGCAGTTTGTCTAGACAGGCCCCCCGCCATTTT
j_gene: TRBJ2-2; d_gene: TRBD1; abundance: .; v_gene: TRBV4-1; CDR3aa: CASSPLRPRGRWDTGELFF; CDR3nt: TGCGCCAGCAGCCCCCTTCGTCCCAGGGGGCGCTGGGACACCGGGGAGCTGTTTTTT
j_gene: TRBJ2-7; d_gene: .; abundance: .; v_gene: TRBV7-2; CDR3aa: CASSLEGRGGNEQYF; CDR3nt: TGTGCCAGCAGCTTAGAAGGGCGGGGCGGTAACGAGCAGTACTTC
j_gene: TRBJ2-5; d_gene: .; abundance: .; v_gene: TRBV7-2; CDR3aa: CASSRSQEETQYF; CDR3nt: TGTGCCAGCAGCAGGTCACAGGAAGAGACCCAGTACTTC
j_gene: TRBJ1-2; d_gene: TRBD1; abundance: .; v_gene: TRBV10-2; CDR3aa: CASTWDSAGGYTF; CDR3nt: TGCGCCAGCACCTGGGACAGTGCGGGAGGCTACACCTTC
j_gene: TRBJ2-5; d_gene: .; abundance: .; v_gene: TRBV27; CDR3aa: CASSLDPGHFQETQYF; CDR3nt: TGTGCCAGCAGTTTAGATCCGGGACATTTCCAAGAGACCCAGTACTTC
j_gene: TRBJ1-5; d_gene: TRBD1; abundance: .; v_gene: TRBV4-2; CDR3aa: CASSPSSGQGGQPQHF; CDR3nt: TGTGCCAGCAGCCCCTCGTCGGGACAGGGAGGGCAGCCCCAGCATTTT